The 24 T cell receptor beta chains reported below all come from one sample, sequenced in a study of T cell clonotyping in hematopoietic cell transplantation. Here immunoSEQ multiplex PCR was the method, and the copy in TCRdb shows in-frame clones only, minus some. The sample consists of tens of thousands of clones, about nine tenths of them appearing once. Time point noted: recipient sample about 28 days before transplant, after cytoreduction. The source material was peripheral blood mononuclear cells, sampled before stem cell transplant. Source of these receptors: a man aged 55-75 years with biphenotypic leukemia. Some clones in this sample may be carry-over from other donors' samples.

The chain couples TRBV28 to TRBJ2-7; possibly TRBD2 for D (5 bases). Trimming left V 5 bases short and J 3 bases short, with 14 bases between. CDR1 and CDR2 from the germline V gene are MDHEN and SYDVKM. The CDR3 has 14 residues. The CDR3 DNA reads TGTGCCAGCAGTCGGACTGGGAATAGCTACGAGCAGTACTTC. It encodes CASSRTGNSYEQYF. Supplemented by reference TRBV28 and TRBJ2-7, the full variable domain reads DVKVTQSSRYLVKRTGEKVFLECVQDMDHENMFWYRQDPGLGLRLIYFSYDVKMKEKGDIPEGYSVSREKKERFSLILESASTNQTSMYLCASSRTGNSYEQYFGPGTRLTVT.

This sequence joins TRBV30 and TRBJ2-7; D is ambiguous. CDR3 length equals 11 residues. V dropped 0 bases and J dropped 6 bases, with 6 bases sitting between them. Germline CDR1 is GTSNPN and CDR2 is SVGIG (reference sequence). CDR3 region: CAWSVTPEQYF. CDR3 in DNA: TGTGCCTGGAGTGTGACCCCCGAGCAGTACTTC.

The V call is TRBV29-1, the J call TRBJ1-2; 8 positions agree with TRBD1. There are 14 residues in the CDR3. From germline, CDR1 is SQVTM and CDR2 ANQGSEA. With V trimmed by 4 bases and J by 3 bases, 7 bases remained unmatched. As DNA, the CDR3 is TGCAGCGTTGCTTCAGGGGGCGTCTACTATGGCTACACCTTC. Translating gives CSVASGGVYYGYTF.

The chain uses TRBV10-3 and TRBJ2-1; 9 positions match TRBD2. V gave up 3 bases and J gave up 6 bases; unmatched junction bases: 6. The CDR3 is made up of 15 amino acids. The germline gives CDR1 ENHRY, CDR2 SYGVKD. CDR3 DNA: TGTGCCATCAGTGAATCGGCGGGAGGGTCCAATGAGCAGTTCTTC. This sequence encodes CAISESAGGSNEQFF.

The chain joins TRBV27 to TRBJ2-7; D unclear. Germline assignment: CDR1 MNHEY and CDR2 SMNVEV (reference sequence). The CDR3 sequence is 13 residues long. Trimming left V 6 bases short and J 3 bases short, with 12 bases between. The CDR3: CASSPTALYEQYF. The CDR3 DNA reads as TGTGCCAGCAGCCCGACCGCGCTCTACGAGCAGTACTTC.

In DNA, the CDR3 is TGTGCCAGCAGTTACGAGGGAGAAGGCTACACCTTC. Protein product: CASSYEGEGYTF. This chain uses TRBV6-5 with TRBJ1-2; the D is unclear. This CDR3 contains 12 residues. V shed 2 bases and J shed 8 bases, with 9 bases lying between them. Germline V lookup: CDR1 MNHEY, CDR2 SVGAGI.

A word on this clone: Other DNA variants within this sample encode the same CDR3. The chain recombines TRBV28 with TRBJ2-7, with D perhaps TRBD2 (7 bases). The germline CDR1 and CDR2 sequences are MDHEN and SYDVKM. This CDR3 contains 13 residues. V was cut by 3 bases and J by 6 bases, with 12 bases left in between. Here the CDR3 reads CASSLGGQGEQYF. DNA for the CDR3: TGTGCCAGCAGTTTGGGGGGGCAGGGCGAGCAGTACTTC.

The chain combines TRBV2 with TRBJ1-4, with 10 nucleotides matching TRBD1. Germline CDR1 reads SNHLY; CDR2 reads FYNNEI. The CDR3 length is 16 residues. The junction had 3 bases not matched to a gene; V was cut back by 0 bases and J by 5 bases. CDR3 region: CASSEALGQGNEKLFF. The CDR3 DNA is TGTGCCAGCAGTGAAGCGTTGGGACAGGGGAATGAAAAACTGTTTTTT. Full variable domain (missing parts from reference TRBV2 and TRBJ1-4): EPEVTQTPSHQVTQMGQEVILRCVPISNHLYFYWYRQILGQKVEFLVSFYNNEISEKSEIFDDQFSVERPDGSNFTLKIRSTKLEDSAMYFCASSEALGQGNEKLFFGSGTQLSVL.

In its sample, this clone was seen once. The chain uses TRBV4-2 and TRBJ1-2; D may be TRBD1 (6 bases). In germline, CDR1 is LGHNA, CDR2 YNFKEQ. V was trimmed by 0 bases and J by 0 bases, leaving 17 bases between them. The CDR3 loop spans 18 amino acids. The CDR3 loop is CASSQELDSGIPNYGYTF. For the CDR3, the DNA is TGTGCCAGCAGCCAAGAGCTGGACAGTGGTATTCCTAACTATGGCTACACCTTC.

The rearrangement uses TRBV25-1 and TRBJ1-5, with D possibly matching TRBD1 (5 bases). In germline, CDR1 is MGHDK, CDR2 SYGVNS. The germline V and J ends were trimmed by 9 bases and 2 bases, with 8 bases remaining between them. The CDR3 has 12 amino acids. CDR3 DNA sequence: TGTGCCAGTGGGGACGGCAATCAGCCCCAGCATTTT. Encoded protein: CASGDGNQPQHF.

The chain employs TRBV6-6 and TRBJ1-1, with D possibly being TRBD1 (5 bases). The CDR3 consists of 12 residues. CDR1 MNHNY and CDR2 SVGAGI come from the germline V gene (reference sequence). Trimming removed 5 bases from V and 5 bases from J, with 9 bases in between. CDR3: CASSPWGTEAFF. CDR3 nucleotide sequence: TGTGCCAGCAGTCCTTGGGGGACTGAAGCTTTCTTT.

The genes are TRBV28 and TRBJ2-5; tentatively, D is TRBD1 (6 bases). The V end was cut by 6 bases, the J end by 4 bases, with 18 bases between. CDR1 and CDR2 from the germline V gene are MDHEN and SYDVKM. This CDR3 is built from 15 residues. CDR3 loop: CASSPLVRTAETQYF. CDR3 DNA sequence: TGTGCCAGCAGCCCCCTTGTTCGGACAGCAGAGACCCAGTACTTC.

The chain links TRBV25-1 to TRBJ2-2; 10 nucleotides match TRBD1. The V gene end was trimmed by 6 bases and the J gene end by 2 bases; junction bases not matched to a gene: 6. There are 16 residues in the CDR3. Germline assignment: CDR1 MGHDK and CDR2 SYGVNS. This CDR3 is CASSRDRGSNTGELFF. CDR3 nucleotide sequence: TGTGCCAGCAGCCGGGACAGGGGATCTAACACCGGGGAGCTGTTTTTT.

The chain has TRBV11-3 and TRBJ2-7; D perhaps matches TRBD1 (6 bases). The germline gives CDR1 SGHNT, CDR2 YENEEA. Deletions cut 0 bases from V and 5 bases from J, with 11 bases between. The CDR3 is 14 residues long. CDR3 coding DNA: TGTGCCAGCAGCTTAGAATTGGACAGCGACGAGCAGTACTTC. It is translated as CASSLELDSDEQYF.

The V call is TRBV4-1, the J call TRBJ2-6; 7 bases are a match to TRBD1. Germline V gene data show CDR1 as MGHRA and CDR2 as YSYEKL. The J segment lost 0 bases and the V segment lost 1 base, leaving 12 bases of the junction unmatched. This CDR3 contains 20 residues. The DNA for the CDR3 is TGCGCCAGCAGCCAAGGGATCGGGGACAGCCTGATCTCTGGGGCCAACGTCCTGACTTTC. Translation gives CASSQGIGDSLISGANVLTF.

This CDR3 is CSAGTGYEQYF. The CDR3 DNA follows: TGCAGCGCCGGGACAGGCTACGAGCAGTACTTC. The chain couples TRBV29-1 to TRBJ2-7; 8 nucleotides line up with TRBD1. With 7 bases clipped from V and 3 bases from J, the junction kept 2 bases outside the gene matches. The CDR3 runs 11 residues. Germline CDR1 SQVTM, CDR2 ANQGSEA.

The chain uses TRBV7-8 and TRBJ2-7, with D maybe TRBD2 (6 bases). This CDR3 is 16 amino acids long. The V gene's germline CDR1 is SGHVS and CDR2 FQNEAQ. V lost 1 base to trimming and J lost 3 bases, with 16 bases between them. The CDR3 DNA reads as TGTGCCAGCAGCTTAGTCACCCGGCAGGGAGGCTACGAGCAGTACTTC. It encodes CASSLVTRQGGYEQYF.

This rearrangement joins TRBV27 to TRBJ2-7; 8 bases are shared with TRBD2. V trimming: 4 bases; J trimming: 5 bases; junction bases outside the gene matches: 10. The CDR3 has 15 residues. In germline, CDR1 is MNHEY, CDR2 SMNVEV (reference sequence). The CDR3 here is CASSYYSGSYNEQYF. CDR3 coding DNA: TGTGCCAGCAGTTACTACAGCGGGAGCTATAACGAGCAGTACTTC.

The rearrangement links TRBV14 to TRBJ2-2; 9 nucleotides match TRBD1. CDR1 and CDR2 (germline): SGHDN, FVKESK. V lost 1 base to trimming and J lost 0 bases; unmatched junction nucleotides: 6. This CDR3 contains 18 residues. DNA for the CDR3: TGTGCCAGCAGCCAAGTAAGGACAGGGGCTTCGAACACCGGGGAGCTGTTTTTT. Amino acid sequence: CASSQVRTGASNTGELFF.

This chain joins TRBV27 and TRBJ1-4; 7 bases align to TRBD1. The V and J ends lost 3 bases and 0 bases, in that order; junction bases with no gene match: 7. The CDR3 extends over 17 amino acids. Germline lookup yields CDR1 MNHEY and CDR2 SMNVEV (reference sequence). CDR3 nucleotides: TGTGCCAGCAGTTTCACAGGGGCGACTTCAACTAATGAAAAACTGTTTTTT. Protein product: CASSFTGATSTNEKLFF. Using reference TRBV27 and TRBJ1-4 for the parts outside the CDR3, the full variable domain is EAQVTQNPRYLITVTGKKLTVTCSQNMNHEYMSWYRQDPGLGLRQIYYSMNVEVTDKGDVPEGYKVSRKEKRNFPLILESPSPNQTSLYFCASSFTGATSTNEKLFFGSGTQLSVL.

CDR3 nucleotide sequence: TGTGCCAGCAGTTACCTAGCGGGAGGCTACGAGCAGTACTTC. It yields the protein CASSYLAGGYEQYF. J is TRBJ2-7 and V is TRBV6-5; TRBD2 matches 11 bases. Looked up from germline, CDR1 is MNHEY and CDR2 is SVGAGI. V lost 2 bases to trimming and J lost 3 bases; unmatched junction nucleotides: 0. The CDR3 contains 14 residues.

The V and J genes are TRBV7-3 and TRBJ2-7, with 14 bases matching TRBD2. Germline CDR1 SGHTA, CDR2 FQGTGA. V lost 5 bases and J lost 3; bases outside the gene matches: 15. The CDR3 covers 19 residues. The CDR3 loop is CASSLGARQGLAGVYEQYF. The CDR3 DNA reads TGTGCCAGCAGCCTCGGGGCAAGACAGGGACTAGCGGGAGTCTACGAGCAGTACTTC.

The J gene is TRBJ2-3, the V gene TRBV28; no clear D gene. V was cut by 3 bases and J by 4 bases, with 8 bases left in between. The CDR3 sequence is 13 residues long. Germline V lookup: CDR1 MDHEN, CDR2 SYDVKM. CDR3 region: CASSLVGSDTQYF. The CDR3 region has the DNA TGTGCCAGCAGTTTGGTAGGGTCAGATACGCAGTATTTT. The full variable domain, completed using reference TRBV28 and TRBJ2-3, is DVKVTQSSRYLVKRTGEKVFLECVQDMDHENMFWYRQDPGLGLRLIYFSYDVKMKEKGDIPEGYSVSREKKERFSLILESASTNQTSMYLCASSLVGSDTQYFGPGTRLTVL.

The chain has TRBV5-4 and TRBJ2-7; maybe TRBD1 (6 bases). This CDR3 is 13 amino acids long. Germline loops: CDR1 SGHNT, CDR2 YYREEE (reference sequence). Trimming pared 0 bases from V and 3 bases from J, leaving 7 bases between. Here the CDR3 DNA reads TGTGCCAGCAGCTTGGAGGACAGCTACGAGCAGTACTTC. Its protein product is CASSLEDSYEQYF.